This T cell receptor (beta chain) was documented in a study of human T cells and chemical hapten exposure. Study information: A mostly female patient group had alopecia areata, totalis or universalis.

Unmatched junction bases numbered 12, after V lost 0 bases and J lost 1 base. In germline, CDR1 is SGHRS, CDR2 YFSETQ. The CDR3 is 19 amino acids. Using its own MiXCR run on the RACE reads, TCRdb lists one record per CDR3 protein. The data show more than 95,000 distinct CDR3 sequences, roughly a quarter seen once. The time point was: patch test 3, about 24 weeks after DPC sensitization. The sample's treatment: therapeutic diphenylcyclopropenone sensitization with weekly scalp DPC. A few counts support this clonotype. The receptor was derived from a man in his forties or fifties with alopecia areata. Some clones in this sample may be carry-over from other donors' samples. Here the sequenced sample was whole blood, taken in connection with sensitization to the hapten diphenylcyclopropenone (DPC). The chain is built from TRBV5-1 and TRBJ2-4; TRBD1 agrees at 8 bases. The chain's CDR3 is CASSLVRQGAQLAKNIQYF. The DNA of the CDR3 is TGCGCCAGCAGCTTGGTTCGGCAGGGGGCCCAACTGGCCAAAAACATTCAGTACTTC.